This TCR beta chain was found in a study of blood T cell repertoires in COVID-19 (TCRdb year 2020). For context, the study as a whole: Recovered participants in ImmuneRACE Cohort 3 were defined by two consecutive negative NP/OP PCR tests, clearance by a healthcare professional, or resolution of symptoms. Nearly every sample came with metadata listing a de-identified subject ID, COVID-19 status, age in years and sex. The prospective study material was composed of cDNA or gDNA derived from T cells, B-cell-depleted T cells, or PBMCs. The repertoires were released in a freely available public database intended as a resource for research on the immune response to SARS-CoV-2. Samples were obtained from the ongoing ImmuneRACE study (first 160 participants) and from over 1,000 subjects provided by 6 global collaborators. Where available, HLA class I and class II types were obtained from metadata supplied by the sample provider rather than from assay-based typing. Subjects who had been exposed to COVID-19, were actively infected with it, or had recovered from it provided the deeply sampled blood TCRbeta repertoires that made up the dataset. Collaborator samples came from the United States, Italy and Spain and covered acute and convalescent phases of COVID-19. On the study overall, not on this receptor specifically: The quantity of clinical and demographic metadata differed by source and by participant and was supplied without curation.

Enrolling through a virtual design, the prospective study's participants ranged in age from roughly 18 to 89 years and lived across some 23 United States geographic areas. Cohort assignment in the prospective study relied on participant-reported clinical history from a screening survey and a study questionnaire. In the prospective study, whole blood, serum and a nasopharyngeal or oropharyngeal swab were collected from each participant by mobile phlebotomists. Over a roughly 2-month period, participants in the prospective study had the option of providing additional blood draws and questionnaires. Before DNA extraction, prospective study blood samples were shipped either frozen or at room temperature. V is cut by 4 bases and J by 5 bases, and the space between the germline ends is 14 bases. CDR1 MGHRA and CDR2 YSYEKL are derived from the germline V gene. Including cysteine and phenylalanine, the CDR3 has 14 amino acids. Left in the record is the CDR3 DNA by itself, 42 bases read in frame from the first base.

TCRbeta CDR3 regions were amplified from genomic DNA using the immunoSEQ Assay, a bias-controlled multiplex PCR. The original pipeline was this. The number of nucleated cells in each sample was estimated by amplification of reference gene primers within the assay. To quantify the absolute abundance of each unique TCRbeta CDR3 rearrangement, sequence reads were collapsed and filtered. For each sample, productive Simpson clonality was calculated by taking the square root of Simpson's diversity index across productive rearrangements. The immuneACCESS repertoire file appears here via TCRdb, limited to in-frame rearrangements. These files lack a portion of the clones; in checked studies, under half of the deficit traces to unresolved V genes, and the cause of the others is not known. The V and J calls and clone size come from that table; D and trimming were worked out from the DNA. In all, the sample holds hundreds of thousands of clones, and approximately 87% of those were seen once. The top ten clones comprise roughly 1.9% of the sample.

A note on this clone: No antigen is known for it. No much larger clone exists at a distance of one base, and base qualities are not known. In the same sample, other DNA sequences code for this CDR3.

The sample taken for sequencing was PBMCs or T cells enriched from blood (not recorded which). Recombination linked TRBV4-1 to TRBJ1-1; no D gene call is confident. This TCR was sampled from a man between 35 and 55 years old in a cohort exposed to, infected with or recovered from COVID-19 (not recorded which). The CDR3 reads as follows: CASSLPGTHTEAFF. The DNA sequence is given as TGCGCCAGCAGCCTACCGGGTACCCATACTGAAGCTTTCTTT.